The next 15 T cell receptor beta chains were all read from a single sample in a study of cytomegalovirus exposure and HLA in healthy donors. Clones were read by immunoSEQ multiplex PCR, and TCRdb kept only the in-frame ones, dropping some. The table lists roughly 150,000 clones, approximately 84% of them singletons. The sample taken for sequencing was PBMCs. The receptors were sampled from a man aged 25-40 years in good health and CMV-seropositive.

This chain joins TRBV27 and TRBJ2-7, with 10 bases aligning to TRBD1. Germline CDR1 is MNHEY and CDR2 is SMNVEV (reference sequence). CDR3 size: 14 residues. With 7 bases clipped from V and 2 bases from J, the junction kept 5 bases outside the gene matches. CDR3 in amino acids: CASTRGTGAYEQYF. CDR3 coding DNA: TGTGCCAGCACCCGGGGGACAGGGGCCTACGAGCAGTACTTC.

The J gene is TRBJ2-2, the V gene TRBV9, with 7 bases aligning to TRBD2. The CDR3 has 17 residues. The germline gives CDR1 SGDLS, CDR2 YYNGEE. The V gene end was trimmed by 0 bases and the J gene end by 4 bases; junction bases not matched to a gene: 9. The CDR3 sequence: CASSVATGGSSTGELFF. CDR3 sequence (DNA): TGTGCCAGCAGCGTAGCTACGGGGGGATCTAGCACCGGGGAGCTGTTTTTT. Combining the CDR3 with reference TRBV9 and TRBJ2-2 gives the whole variable domain DSGVTQTPKHLITATGQRVTLRCSPRSGDLSVYWYQQSLDQGLQFLIQYYNGEERAKGNILERFSAQQFPDLHSELNLSSLELGDSALYFCASSVATGGSSTGELFFGEGSRLTVL.

This clone was seen just once. This chain joins TRBV2 and TRBJ2-7, with TRBD2 identical over 14 bases. V was clipped by 5 bases and J by 4 bases; unmatched bases: 1. This CDR3 region has 14 residues. Germline V gene lookup returns CDR1 SNHLY and CDR2 FYNNEI. The CDR3 reads CASSRLAGGYEQYF. CDR3 sequence (DNA): TGTGCCAGCAGTCGACTAGCGGGAGGGTACGAGCAGTACTTC.

On this clone: Additional DNA sequences in this sample encode the identical CDR3. The CDR3 loop is CASSFNRVSGNTIYF. The CDR3 DNA is TGTGCCAGCAGCTTCAACAGAGTGTCTGGAAACACCATATATTTT. The V gene is TRBV11-2, the J gene TRBJ1-3; D is ambiguous. Germline V gives CDR1 SGHAT, CDR2 FQNNGV. The CDR3 has 15 residues. The V end lost 3 bases, the J end lost 1 base, and 10 bases lay between the germline ends. The full variable domain, rest sourced from reference TRBV11-2 and TRBJ1-3, is EAGVAQSPRYKIIEKRQSVAFWCNPISGHATLYWYQQILGQGPKLLIQFQNNGVVDDSQLPKDRFSAERLKGVDSTLKIQPAKLEDSAVYLCASSFNRVSGNTIYFGEGSWLTVV.

The chain recombines TRBV27 with TRBJ2-2; 9 nucleotides match TRBD1. From germline, CDR1 is MNHEY and CDR2 SMNVEV (reference sequence). The CDR3 is made up of 15 amino acids. The V gene end was trimmed by 6 bases and the J gene end by 3 bases; junction bases not matched to a gene: 5. In DNA, the CDR3 is TGTGCCAGCAGAACAGGGGGCCTTTACACCGGGGAGCTGTTTTTT. It specifies CASRTGGLYTGELFF.

CDR3 sequence reads: CALSDEVRQPQHF. The CDR3 DNA follows: TGTGCCCTCTCGGATGAAGTGAGGCAGCCCCAGCATTTT. The chain recombines TRBV30 with TRBJ1-5; D unclear. V dropped 8 bases and J dropped 7 bases, with 18 bases sitting between them. This CDR3 has 13 amino acids. Germline values: CDR1 GTSNPN, CDR2 SVGIG (reference sequence).

The chain employs TRBV5-4 and TRBJ1-1; D not resolved. The V gene lost 2 bases and the J gene lost 6 bases, with 20 bases spanning the gap. The CDR3 sequence is 16 residues long. Germline CDR1 SGHNT, CDR2 YYREEE (reference sequence). This CDR3 reads CASSLGGRPFIAEAFF. Here the CDR3 DNA reads TGTGCCAGCAGCTTAGGAGGGCGCCCTTTTATTGCTGAAGCTTTCTTT. Drawing the rest from reference TRBV5-4 and TRBJ1-1, the complete variable domain is ETGVTQSPTHLIKTRGQQVTLRCSSQSGHNTVSWYQQALGQGPQFIFQYYREEENGRGNFPPRFSGLQFPNYSSELNVNALELDDSALYLCASSLGGRPFIAEAFFGQGTRLTVV.

This clone was seen just once. This sequence joins TRBV6-6 and TRBJ1-2; D gene ambiguous. The CDR3 has 13 residues. Germline assignment: CDR1 MNHNY and CDR2 SVGAGI (reference sequence). Trimming removed 5 bases from V and 4 bases from J, with 11 bases in between. CDR3 loop: CASSPGPTYGYTF. DNA of the CDR3: TGTGCCAGCAGTCCCGGTCCCACCTATGGCTACACCTTC.

The chain joins TRBV20-1 to TRBJ1-1; TRBD1 is a possible D gene (6 bases). V lost 5 bases, J lost 6 bases, and 10 bases lay in between. CDR3 length: 11 amino acids. Per the germline V gene, CDR1 is DFQATT and CDR2 is SNEGSKA (reference sequence). Here the CDR3 DNA reads TGCAGTGCTTACACAGGGTCTGAAGCTTTCTTT. Its translation is CSAYTGSEAFF.

The CDR3 bases are TGTGCCAGCAGTTTTACAGAAGTCATTACAACTAATGAAAAACTGTTTTTT. Protein product: CASSFTEVITTNEKLFF. This rearrangement joins TRBV2 to TRBJ1-4, with unresolved D. The CDR3 is 17 amino acids. V lost 5 bases and J lost 0, with 16 bases in between. In germline, CDR1 is SNHLY, CDR2 FYNNEI.

This clone was picked up one time. V gene TRBV7-9 combines with J gene TRBJ2-2; D might be TRBD1 (6 bases). The germline V and J ends were trimmed by 3 bases and 6 bases, with 14 bases remaining between them. Germline V gene sequence: CDR1 SEHNR, CDR2 FQNEAQ (reference sequence). The CDR3 contains 15 residues. In nucleotides, the CDR3 is TGTGCCAGCAGCTTCGGGACAAGGGTCTCCGGGGAGCTGTTTTTT. Translating gives CASSFGTRVSGELFF. The full variable domain, with the rest looked up from reference TRBV7-9 and TRBJ2-2, is DTGVSQNPRHKITKRGQNVTFRCDPISEHNRLYWYRQTLGQGPEFLTYFQNEAQLEKSRLLSDRFSAERPKGSFSTLEIQRTEQGDSAMYLCASSFGTRVSGELFFGEGSRLTVL.

The V gene is TRBV4-1, the J gene TRBJ2-1, with 13 bases matching TRBD2. Germline CDR1 reads MGHRA; CDR2 reads YSYEKL. The CDR3 sequence is 17 residues long. J was trimmed by 3 bases and V by 4 bases; bases with no gene match: 6. The CDR3 bases are TGCGCCAGCAGCCTAAGGACTAGCGGGAGTGGCTACAATGAGCAGTTCTTC. This encodes CASSLRTSGSGYNEQFF.

The genes are TRBV7-9 and TRBJ1-2, with a weak D call TRBD1 (5 bases). The CDR3 has 18 residues. V was shortened by 4 bases and J by 2 bases, with 23 bases between the two germline ends. Germline-derived CDR1 and CDR2 are SEHNR and FQNEAQ (reference sequence). The CDR3 nucleotides read TGTGCCAGCAGCTCCCCACAGGAGGGTGTGTATAGCAACTATGGCTACACCTTC. Protein product: CASSSPQEGVYSNYGYTF.

The rearrangement links TRBV5-1 to TRBJ2-3, with 10 positions matching TRBD1. Unmatched junction bases numbered 10, after V lost 5 bases and J lost 4 bases. Germline V CDR1 and CDR2: SGHRS, YFSETQ. This CDR3 contains 16 residues. CDR3: CASRRWAGQGSDTQYF. For the CDR3, the DNA is TGCGCCAGCAGGCGATGGGCGGGACAGGGGTCAGATACGCAGTATTTT.

The J gene is TRBJ2-1, the V gene TRBV25-1; D is possibly TRBD2 (5 bases). This CDR3 is 14 amino acids long. V lost 7 bases and J 4 bases, leaving 14 bases between the germline ends. The V gene's germline CDR1 is MGHDK and CDR2 SYGVNS. DNA for the CDR3: TGTGCCAGCAATCGTGAGGGCGGATACAATGAGCAGTTCTTC. This encodes CASNREGGYNEQFF.